This T cell receptor beta chain was identified in a study of post-analysis software for immune sequencing data. About the research overall: Relapsing-remitting, secondary progressive and progressive-relapsing multiple sclerosis were all included among the disease courses.

Sequencing libraries made from TCR beta cDNA carried unique molecular identifiers. About 500,000 cDNA molecules came from around 1 to 10 million T cells. TCRdb re-called the PCR reads through MiXCR, storing one row per CDR3 protein. The data hold hundreds of thousands of distinct CDR3 sequences, with about 32% observed a single time. Germline V CDR1 and CDR2: SGHVS, FQNEAQ. This CDR3 spans 14 amino acids. V lost 5 bases, J lost 0 bases, and 10 bases lay in between. Findings and caveats of the study: Patients used roughly five TRBV segments, including TRBV5-6, TRBV5-1 and TRBV20-1, more often than controls. Compared against controls, patients with multiple sclerosis displayed significantly lower normalized Chao1 diversity.

In its sample, this clonotype was seen a few times. Its antigen remains unidentified. The chain has TRBV7-8 and TRBJ1-1, with D tentatively TRBD1 (5 bases). The sample was blood. This sequence was found in a girl aged 10-17 years with multiple sclerosis. CDR3 in amino acids: CASSRGTLNTEAFF. DNA for the CDR3: TGTGCCAGCAGCCGCGGGACCCTGAACACTGAAGCTTTCTTT.